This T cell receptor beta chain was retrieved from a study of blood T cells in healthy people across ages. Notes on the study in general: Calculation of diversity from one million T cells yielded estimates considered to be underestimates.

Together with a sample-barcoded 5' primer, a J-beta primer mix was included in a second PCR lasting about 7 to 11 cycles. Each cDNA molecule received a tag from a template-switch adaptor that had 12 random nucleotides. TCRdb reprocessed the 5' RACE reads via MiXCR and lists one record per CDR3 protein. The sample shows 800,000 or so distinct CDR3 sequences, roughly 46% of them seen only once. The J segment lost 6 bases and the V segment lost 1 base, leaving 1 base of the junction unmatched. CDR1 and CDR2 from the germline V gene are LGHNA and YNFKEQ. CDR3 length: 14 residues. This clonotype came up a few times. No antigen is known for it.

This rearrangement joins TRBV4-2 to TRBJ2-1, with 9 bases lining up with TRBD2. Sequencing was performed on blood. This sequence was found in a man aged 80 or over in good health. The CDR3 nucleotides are TGTGCCAGCAGCCAAGGGACTAGCGTCAATGAGCAGTTCTTC. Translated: CASSQGTSVNEQFF.